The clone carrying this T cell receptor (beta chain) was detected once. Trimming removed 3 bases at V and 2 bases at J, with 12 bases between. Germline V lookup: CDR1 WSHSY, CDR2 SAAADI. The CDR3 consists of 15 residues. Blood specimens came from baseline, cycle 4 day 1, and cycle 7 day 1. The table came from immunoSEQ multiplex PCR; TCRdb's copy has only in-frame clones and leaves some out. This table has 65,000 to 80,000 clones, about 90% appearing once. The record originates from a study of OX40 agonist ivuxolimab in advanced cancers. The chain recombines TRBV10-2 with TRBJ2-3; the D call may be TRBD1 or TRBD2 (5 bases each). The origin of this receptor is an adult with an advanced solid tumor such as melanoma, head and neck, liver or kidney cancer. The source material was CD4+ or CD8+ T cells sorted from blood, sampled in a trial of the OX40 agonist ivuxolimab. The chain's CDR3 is CASSDWGSFTDTQYF. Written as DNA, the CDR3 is TGCGCCAGCAGTGATTGGGGGAGTTTCACAGATACGCAGTATTTT.